The 8 T cell receptor beta chains reported below all come from one sample, sequenced in a study of blood T cell repertoires in COVID-19. Profiling relied on immunoSEQ multiplex PCR, and the TCRdb table lists in-frame clones only, not all of them. Found here are roughly 330,000 clones, around 87% of them singletons; the top ten hold about 5.2%. Sequenced material: PBMCs or T cells enriched from blood (not recorded which). The receptors come from a woman aged 25 to 39 who had recovered from COVID-19.

This chain connects TRBV27 to TRBJ2-4; no clear D. The V gene's germline CDR1 is MNHEY and CDR2 SMNVEV (reference sequence). This CDR3 contains 15 residues. V lost 0 bases and J lost 1, with 7 bases in between. The CDR3 sequence is CASSLSNSAKNIQYF. In DNA, the CDR3 is TGTGCCAGCAGTTTATCGAACAGTGCCAAAAACATTCAGTACTTC.

This clone was seen only once. The rearrangement links TRBV2 to TRBJ1-2; 8 bases line up with TRBD1. This CDR3 has 13 amino acids. The V and J ends lost 8 bases and 3 bases, in that order; junction bases with no gene match: 5. Germline CDR1 reads SNHLY; CDR2 reads FYNNEI. CDR3 loop: CASRTGWDYGYTF. The DNA for the CDR3 is TGTGCCAGCCGGACAGGGTGGGACTATGGCTACACCTTC.

The rearrangement uses TRBV7-8 and TRBJ1-2; D is possibly TRBD1 (5 bases). Germline V CDR1 and CDR2: SGHVS, FQNEAQ. V dropped 1 base and J dropped 6 bases, with 12 bases sitting between them. The CDR3 length is 14 residues. The CDR3, as DNA: TGTGCCAGCAGCTTAGTAGGGAGGGGAAATGGCTACACCTTC. Translation gives CASSLVGRGNGYTF.

J is TRBJ2-7 and V is TRBV29-1; the D gene is possibly TRBD1 (5 bases). The CDR3 has 11 residues. Per germline, CDR1 SQVTM and CDR2 ANQGSEA. V was trimmed by 5 bases and J by 6 bases, leaving 11 bases between them. The CDR3 DNA reads TGCAGCGTTTCTACAGGAGCCGAGCAGTACTTC. It translates to CSVSTGAEQYF.

The genes are TRBV12-5 and TRBJ2-5; 7 bases match TRBD1. CDR1 LGHNT and CDR2 FRNRAP come from the germline V gene. This CDR3 comprises 15 residues. J gave up 4 bases and V 5 bases, and 10 bases lay outside the gene matches. CDR3 nucleotide sequence: TGTGCTAGTGGTCCTTCACAGGGGTATCGAGAGACCCAGTACTTC. Amino acids: CASGPSQGYRETQYF.

The chain uses TRBV6-5 and TRBJ1-6; D gene unclear. The CDR3 is made up of 14 amino acids. The ends were cut back, 4 bases at V and 10 bases at J, with 14 bases in the middle. Germline-derived CDR1 and CDR2 are MNHEY and SVGAGI. Here the CDR3 DNA reads TGTGCCAGCAGTTTCCGGGAGTCGGAGTCACCCCTCCACTTT. Its protein is CASSFRESESPLHF.

This clone showed up just once. The chain links TRBV15 to TRBJ1-1, with D possibly matching TRBD1 (6 bases). In germline, CDR1 is LNHNV, CDR2 YYDKDF (reference sequence). The CDR3 sequence is 14 residues long. The V and J ends lost 0 bases and 7 bases respectively, with 12 bases between them. CDR3 sequence: CATSRDLGAGEAFF. The CDR3 coding sequence is TGTGCCACCAGCAGAGATTTGGGGGCAGGTGAAGCTTTCTTT. The variable domain in full, with the rest retrieved from reference TRBV15 and TRBJ1-1, is DAMVIQNPRYQVTQFGKPVTLSCSQTLNHNVMYWYQQKSSQAPKLLFHYYDKDFNNEADTPDNFQSRRPNTSFCFLDIRSPGLGDTAMYLCATSRDLGAGEAFFGQGTRLTVV.

This chain connects TRBV5-1 to TRBJ2-7; no firm D call. The CDR3 sequence is 11 residues long. The germline V and J ends were trimmed by 3 bases and 3 bases, with 4 bases remaining between them. Germline CDR1 is SGHRS and CDR2 is YFSETQ. In DNA form, the CDR3 reads TGCGCCAGCAGCTCCCACTACGAGCAGTACTTC. Protein: CASSSHYEQYF.